The rows below give T cell receptor beta chains drawn from one sample of a study of T cells in Graves' hyperthyroidism and ophthalmopathy. MiXCR, run by TCRdb on the multiplex PCR reads, gives a single entry per CDR3 protein. The sample has 500,000 to 650,000 distinct CDR3 sequences, more than 12% seen once. Sequencing was done on a sample of blood. The receptors were sampled from a woman aged 45-65 years with Graves' ophthalmopathy. CDR3s include the opening cysteine and the closing phenylalanine or tryptophan. The D gene is left open where the match is weak. Clone size is shown for a subset of rows, as once, few, many or a class of expanded clone.

J: TRBJ2-1; D: -; V: TRBV6-1; size: few; DNA: TGTGCCAGCAGTGAACTCGTCGAAGACAATGAGCAGTTCTTC; CDR3: CASSELVEDNEQFF
J: TRBJ1-3; D: -; V: TRBV18; size: many; DNA: TGTGCCAGCTCACCAATCACAGGGAGTCCGGGAAACACCATATATTTT; CDR3: CASSPITGSPGNTIYF
J: TRBJ1-1; D: -; V: TRBV6-5; size: few; DNA: TGTGCCAGCAGTTATGCTGGGATAGGAGGAGGGGTAGCTTTCTTT; CDR3: CASSYAGIGGGVAFF
J: TRBJ2-7; D: -; V: TRBV14; size: many; DNA: TGTGCCAGCAGCCAACGTAGGTCGAGCTCCTACGAGCAGTACTTC; CDR3: CASSQRRSSSYEQYF
J: TRBJ2-1; D: TRBD2; V: TRBV18; size: many; DNA: TGTGCCAGCTCACCACCGGCCCTAGCGGGAGCGCCCAATGAGCAGTTCTTC; CDR3: CASSPPALAGAPNEQFF
J: TRBJ2-1; D: TRBD2; V: TRBV5-1; size: -; DNA: TGCGCCAGCAGCTGGACTAGCGGAACCCACAATGAGCAGTTCTTC; CDR3: CASSWTSGTHNEQFF
J: TRBJ2-7; D: TRBD1; V: TRBV29-1; size: -; DNA: TGCAGCGTTTACGGGACAGGGGCCTACGAGCAGTACTTC; CDR3: CSVYGTGAYEQYF
J: TRBJ2-3; D: TRBD2; V: TRBV11-2; size: many; DNA: TGTGCCAGCAGCTTAGAGTCAGCGGGAGGGCGCACAGATACGCAGTATTTT; CDR3: CASSLESAGGRTDTQYF
J: TRBJ2-2; D: -; V: TRBV29-1; size: -; DNA: TGCAGCGTTTATGGATTATACACCGGGGAGCTGTTTTTT; CDR3: CSVYGLYTGELFF
J: TRBJ2-1; D: TRBD2; V: TRBV6-2/TRBV6-3; size: many; DNA: TGTGCCAGCAGACCTACTAGCGGGAGGTACAATGAGCAGTTCTTC; CDR3: CASRPTSGRYNEQFF
J: TRBJ2-5; D: -; V: TRBV29-1; size: few; DNA: TGCAGCGGCACACAGGCGGTTGGAGAGACCCAGTACTTC; CDR3: CSGTQAVGETQYF
J: TRBJ2-2; D: -; V: TRBV12-3/TRBV12-4; size: few; DNA: TGTGCCAGCAGCCGTCCGATTGGGAAGCCGAACACCGGGGAGCTGTTTTTT; CDR3: CASSRPIGKPNTGELFF
J: TRBJ2-1; D: TRBD2; V: TRBV19; size: -; DNA: TGTGCCAGTATGATTGGTTTCGGCGGGAGGGGAACCTACAATGAGCAGTTCTTC; CDR3: CASMIGFGGRGTYNEQFF
J: TRBJ2-7; D: TRBD1; V: TRBV29-1; size: many; DNA: TGCAGCGTAAAGGGGGTGACAGGGATAACCTACGAGCAGTACTTC; CDR3: CSVKGVTGITYEQYF
J: TRBJ1-1; D: TRBD1; V: TRBV30; size: many; DNA: TGTGCCTGGAGACGGGACAGGGGTGAAGCTTTCTTT; CDR3: CAWRRDRGEAFF
J: TRBJ1-3; D: -; V: TRBV10-3; size: -; DNA: TGTGCCATCAGTGCCACAGGCCGAAGTGGTAAACCTCGCTCTGGAAACACCATATATTTT; CDR3: CAISATGRSGKPRSGNTIYF
J: TRBJ1-1; D: -; V: TRBV12-3/TRBV12-4; size: many; DNA: TGTGCCAGCAGTATGTCCATGAACACTGAAGCTTTCTTT; CDR3: CASSMSMNTEAFF
J: TRBJ1-2; D: -; V: TRBV7-8; size: many; DNA: TGTGCCAGCAGCCCAGTCCCGGGACACAGACTCTACACCTTC; CDR3: CASSPVPGHRLYTF
J: TRBJ2-7; D: TRBD2; V: TRBV6-5; size: -; DNA: TGTGCCAGCAGTTACAACGGCGGGAGTGGCCTCTACGAGCAGTACTTC; CDR3: CASSYNGGSGLYEQYF
J: TRBJ1-2; D: -; V: TRBV6-1; size: few; DNA: TGTGCCAGCAGTTGGGAGGGATACGGCTACACCTTC; CDR3: CASSWEGYGYTF
J: TRBJ2-4; D: -; V: TRBV9; size: -; DNA: TGTGCCAGCAGCGTAGCGGGGGCGACCCCCCGAAACAACATTCAGTACTTC; CDR3: CASSVAGATPRNNIQYF
J: TRBJ2-1; D: -; V: TRBV9; size: many; DNA: TGTGCCAGCAGCGTAGTTCAGAATGAGCAGTTCTTC; CDR3: CASSVVQNEQFF
J: TRBJ1-5; D: TRBD1; V: TRBV29-1; size: few; DNA: TGCAGCGTCGCTACGGGACAGAATAGCAATCAGCCCCAGCATTTT; CDR3: CSVATGQNSNQPQHF
J: TRBJ2-2; D: -; V: TRBV11-2; size: few; DNA: TGTGCCAGCAGCTTAGACCCAGTTTCCAACACCGGGGAGCTGTTTTTT; CDR3: CASSLDPVSNTGELFF
J: TRBJ1-2; D: TRBD1; V: TRBV12-3/TRBV12-4; size: many; DNA: TGTGCCAGCAGTTTACTCGTTTCAGGGGGCGATGGCTACACCTTC; CDR3: CASSLLVSGGDGYTF
J: TRBJ1-1; D: -; V: TRBV10-3; size: many; DNA: TGTGCCATCACCCGTGGCGGTGAAGCTTTCTTT; CDR3: CAITRGGEAFF
J: TRBJ1-6; D: -; V: TRBV7-8; size: many; DNA: TGTGCCAGCAGCTTAGTCTCTGCAGGAGAATCACCCCTCCACTTT; CDR3: CASSLVSAGESPLHF
J: TRBJ2-7; D: TRBD1; V: TRBV28; size: many; DNA: TGTGCCAGCAGGCTTTTAAAGGACAGGGGCTACGAGCAGTACTTC; CDR3: CASRLLKDRGYEQYF
J: TRBJ2-5; D: -; V: TRBV7-2; size: many; DNA: TGTGCCAGCAGCTACCCGATGGGGGGTCGAGAGACCCAGTACTTC; CDR3: CASSYPMGGRETQYF
J: TRBJ2-3; D: TRBD1; V: TRBV18; size: -; DNA: TGTGCCAGCCCACCACCCCGACAGGGAATAGATACGCAGTATTTT; CDR3: CASPPPRQGIDTQYF
J: TRBJ2-3; D: TRBD2; V: TRBV7-3; size: -; DNA: TGTGCCAGCAGCCCAGATAGCGGGGTCCCCCGCGATACGCAGTATTTT; CDR3: CASSPDSGVPRDTQYF
J: TRBJ1-5; D: -; V: TRBV7-2; size: few; DNA: TGTGCCAGCAGCGGTTTCAATCAGCCCCAGCATTTT; CDR3: CASSGFNQPQHF
J: TRBJ2-1; D: -; V: TRBV4-3; size: -; DNA: TGCGCCAGCAGCCAATCAGCAAAATGGGGAACTGAGCAGTTCTTC; CDR3: CASSQSAKWGTEQFF
J: TRBJ1-1; D: -; V: TRBV2; size: many; DNA: TGTGCCAGCACGGGGCTGAACACTGAAGCTTTCTTT; CDR3: CASTGLNTEAFF
J: TRBJ2-5; D: -; V: TRBV6-2/TRBV6-3; size: many; DNA: TGTGCCAGCACAGGGTCCTTCCGACAGCAACAAGAGACCCAGTACTTC; CDR3: CASTGSFRQQQETQYF
J: TRBJ2-1; D: TRBD2; V: TRBV12-3/TRBV12-4; size: many; DNA: TGTGCCAGCAGTTCCTCTAGCGGGAGGGCCACGAGGCAGTTCTTC; CDR3: CASSSSSGRATRQFF
J: TRBJ2-1; D: -; V: TRBV30; size: many; DNA: TGTGCCTGGAGTGATCTAGCTGGTGAGCAGTTCTTC; CDR3: CAWSDLAGEQFF
J: TRBJ2-7; D: TRBD2; V: TRBV7-9; size: many; DNA: TGTGCCAGCAGCTTATTTTCGGGAGGACCCTACGAGCAGTACTTC; CDR3: CASSLFSGGPYEQYF
J: TRBJ2-7; D: TRBD1; V: TRBV6-2/TRBV6-3; size: few; DNA: TGTGCCAGCAGACAGAGACGGGACAGCTACGAGCAGTACTTC; CDR3: CASRQRRDSYEQYF
J: TRBJ1-1; D: -; V: TRBV20-1; size: many; DNA: TGCAGTGCTAGAGTTAAGGGGCTGAACACTGAAGCTTTCTTT; CDR3: CSARVKGLNTEAFF
J: TRBJ2-1; D: TRBD2; V: TRBV29-1; size: -; DNA: TGCAGCGTTGAAGATCAATTTAGCGGGAGGGGCCATGAGCAGTTCTTC; CDR3: CSVEDQFSGRGHEQFF
J: TRBJ1-1; D: -; V: TRBV28; size: many; DNA: TGTGCCAGCAGTTTCCCCTCATTATGGGGGGCGAAGTCCACTGAAGCTTTCTTT; CDR3: CASSFPSLWGAKSTEAFF
J: TRBJ1-1; D: -; V: TRBV2; size: -; DNA: TGTGCCAGCAGGAGGGACACTGAAGCTTTCTTT; CDR3: CASRRDTEAFF
J: TRBJ2-1; D: -; V: TRBV6-1; size: many; DNA: TGTGCCAGCATTGGGGGAGACAATCGTAATGAGCAGTTCTTC; CDR3: CASIGGDNRNEQFF
J: TRBJ1-5; D: TRBD1; V: TRBV7-9; size: many; DNA: TGTGCCAGCAGCTTAGGCGGACAGGGGAATCAGCCCCAGCATTTT; CDR3: CASSLGGQGNQPQHF
J: TRBJ1-2; D: -; V: TRBV3-1; size: many; DNA: TGTGCCAGCAGCCAAGAAGGAGGGGATCTCTATGGCTACACCTTC; CDR3: CASSQEGGDLYGYTF
J: TRBJ2-7; D: TRBD2; V: TRBV18; size: -; DNA: TGTGCCAGCTCCGGGACTAGCGGTCCCCACGAGCAGTACTTC; CDR3: CASSGTSGPHEQYF